Below, 24 T cell receptor beta chains from the same sample are listed, as sequenced in a study of regulatory T cells in long-lasting Graves disease. For TCR beta, libraries came from iRepertoire HTBI primers and Arm-PCR of CDR3 regions. TCRdb passed the multiplex PCR reads through MiXCR, listing each CDR3 protein once. The table includes hundreds of thousands of distinct CDR3 sequences, about 32% detected once. Time point denoted: persistent/refractory GD, antithyroid drugs over 5 years with positive TRAb. Scientists built the TCR library using RNA that was extracted from PBMCs. The source was peripheral blood mononuclear cells (PBMCs), collected when the disease was refractory, from a patient treated with antithyroid drugs. These receptors came from a female donor with Graves disease.

A note on this clonotype: In this CDR3 the conserved last residue, phenylalanine or tryptophan, is missing, so a read error is likely. The CDR3 region has the DNA TGCAGTGCTACGTCTAGCGGTTTGACCTACGAGCAGTACCTC. Its translation is CSATSSGLTYEQYL. The rearrangement uses TRBV20-1 and TRBJ2-7; 7 bases line up with TRBD2. Germline V gene sequence: CDR1 DFQATT, CDR2 SNEGSKA (reference sequence). The CDR3 totals 14 residues. V dropped 4 bases and J dropped 2; count of bases not matched to a gene: 8.

The CDR3 loop is CASSLSGRSGAFF. In DNA form, the CDR3 reads TGCGCCAGCAGCTTGAGTGGGAGGTCGGGGGCTTTCTTT. This chain joins TRBV5-1 and TRBJ1-1, with D unclear. This CDR3 spans 13 amino acids. Germline loops: CDR1 SGHRS, CDR2 YFSETQ. V was shortened by 1 base and J by 11 bases, with 15 bases between the two germline ends.

This clonotype has at least ten counts. The rearrangement uses TRBV28 and TRBJ1-1; 9 nucleotides align to TRBD1. CDR3 size: 15 residues. Looked up from germline, CDR1 is MDHEN and CDR2 is SYDVKM. The V segment lost 5 bases and the J segment 3 bases; nucleotides outside the gene matches: 7. CDR3 DNA: TGTGCCAGCAGTGTACAGGGGGCGATCGACACTGAAGCTTTCTTT. The encoded protein is CASSVQGAIDTEAFF.

The rearrangement uses TRBV7-6 and TRBJ2-7; the D gene is possibly TRBD2 (5 bases). CDR3 size: 14 residues. The V gene's germline CDR1 is SGHVS and CDR2 FNYEAQ. Trimming removed 5 bases at V and 2 bases at J, with 13 bases between. CDR3: CASSPGGLAYEQYF. CDR3 nucleotides: TGTGCCAGCAGCCCCGGAGGACTCGCCTACGAGCAGTACTTC.

V is TRBV24-1 and J is TRBJ1-5; no firm D call. Between the trimmed V and J ends, which lost 3 bases and 0 bases, there was a span of 8 bases. Per germline, CDR1 KGHDR and CDR2 SFDVKD. The CDR3 length is 15 residues. This chain's CDR3 is CATSDPPASNQPQHF. In DNA form, the CDR3 reads TGTGCCACCAGTGATCCCCCGGCTAGCAATCAGCCCCAGCATTTT.

DNA of the CDR3: TGCAGTGCTAGCCAGGGACTAGCGGTCACCGGGGAGCTGTTTTTT. It specifies CSASQGLAVTGELFF. The chain combines TRBV20-1 with TRBJ2-2; 11 bases are shared with TRBD2. There are 15 residues in the CDR3. Germline values: CDR1 DFQATT, CDR2 SNEGSKA (reference sequence). V lost 3 bases to trimming and J lost 4 bases; unmatched junction nucleotides: 4.

This clonotype appeared many times. J is TRBJ2-7 and V is TRBV2; D unresolved. The V end was cut by 7 bases, the J end by 3 bases, with 16 bases between. The CDR3 extends over 14 amino acids. Germline loops: CDR1 SNHLY, CDR2 FYNNEI. The CDR3 coding sequence is TGTGCCAGCAACCCTAGTTCCCTCCTCTACGAGCAGTACTTC. Translation gives CASNPSSLLYEQYF.

The gene calls are TRBV12-3 or TRBV12-4 and TRBJ2-7, with D possibly called TRBD1 or TRBD2 (5 bases each). This CDR3 comprises 14 residues. Deletions cut 4 bases from V and 3 bases from J, with 13 bases between. This CDR3 reads CASSWGGSVYEQYF. The CDR3 bases are TGTGCCAGCAGTTGGGGCGGGTCAGTCTACGAGCAGTACTTC.

This chain joins TRBV7-3 and TRBJ2-1, with 8 bases lining up with TRBD2. V dropped 3 bases and J dropped 7; count of bases not matched to a gene: 8. There are 15 residues in the CDR3. CDR1 is SGHTA and CDR2 is FQGTGA in the germline V gene. The CDR3 region is CASSLKAGGGNEQFF. CDR3 nucleotides: TGTGCCAGCAGCTTGAAGGCGGGAGGAGGAAATGAGCAGTTCTTC.

In this sample, this clonotype turned up a few times. The gene calls are TRBV29-1 and TRBJ2-5, with TRBD1 matching 9 bases. Germline CDR1 and CDR2: SQVTM and ANQGSEA. This CDR3 spans 13 amino acids. J was trimmed by 3 bases and V by 5 bases; bases with no gene match: 4. This CDR3 is CSVNDRGEETQYF. The CDR3, as DNA: TGCAGCGTTAATGACAGGGGGGAAGAGACCCAGTACTTC.

In its sample, this clonotype was seen many times. V gene TRBV6-1 combines with J gene TRBJ1-2; 9 nucleotides line up with TRBD1. The length of the CDR3 is 14 residues. Germline V gene sequence: CDR1 MNHNS, CDR2 SASEGT. Unmatched junction bases numbered 9, after V lost 6 bases and J lost 7 bases. The CDR3 sequence is CASRSIQGAGGYTF. The CDR3 nucleotides are TGTGCCAGCAGATCCATACAGGGGGCTGGTGGCTACACCTTC.

This clonotype appeared many times. The chain is built from TRBV12-3 or TRBV12-4 and TRBJ1-1; unclear D gene. Trimming took off 2 bases at V and 1 base at J, with 5 bases between the two ends. The CDR3 extends over 13 amino acids. The CDR3 nucleotides are TGTGCCAGCAGTTTAACGCCGAACACTGAAGCTTTCTTT. This translates into CASSLTPNTEAFF.

A few counts support this clonotype. The rearrangement joins TRBV6-5 to TRBJ1-2; a weak D match, TRBD1 (6 bases). V shed 0 bases and J shed 3 bases, with 11 bases lying between them. In germline, CDR1 is MNHEY, CDR2 SVGAGI. The CDR3 has 15 amino acids. CDR3 DNA sequence: TGTGCCAGCAGTTACTCAACCAGGGGTGACTATGGCTACACCTTC. Translated: CASSYSTRGDYGYTF.

With regard to this clonotype: Just one base apart from a much larger clone, this may be a read error. V is TRBV7-2 and J is TRBJ2-7; D is ambiguous. The CDR3 runs to 16 residues. Looked up from germline, CDR1 is SGHTA and CDR2 is FQGNSA. The CDR3 loop is CASSLVVWWHSYVQYF. The CDR3 region has the DNA TGTGCCAGCAGCTTGGTCGTCTGGTGGCACTCCTACGTGCAGTACTTC.

This clonotype was seen a handful of times. The V and J genes are TRBV6-2 or TRBV6-3 and TRBJ2-7; 8 bases match TRBD2. This CDR3 comprises 15 residues. Germline V gene data show CDR1 as MNHEY and CDR2 as SVGEGT. Trimming removed 5 bases from V and 3 bases from J; junction bases left unmatched: 9. The CDR3 protein is CASSAYSGIGYEQYF. Written as DNA, the CDR3 is TGTGCCAGCAGTGCCTATAGCGGGATCGGCTACGAGCAGTACTTC.

The V gene is TRBV6-1, the J gene TRBJ1-5; perhaps TRBD1 as D (5 bases). Germline V lookup: CDR1 MNHNS, CDR2 SASEGT. With 0 bases removed from V and 6 bases from J, the gap between germline ends came to 9 bases. There are 14 residues in the CDR3. Here the CDR3 reads CASSEAQGGQPQHF. The DNA for the CDR3 is TGTGCCAGCAGTGAAGCCCAGGGTGGTCAGCCCCAGCATTTT.

This clonotype occurred a few times. The chain links TRBV10-3 to TRBJ1-1; no firm D call. Per the germline V gene, CDR1 is ENHRY and CDR2 is SYGVKD. This CDR3 comprises 14 residues. V was pared by 0 bases and J by 3 bases, with 8 bases between. CDR3 sequence: CAISESYGYTEAFF. The CDR3 bases are TGTGCCATCAGTGAGTCGTACGGGTACACTGAAGCTTTCTTT.

This chain links TRBV4-1 with TRBJ1-5; D unresolved. CDR3 size: 13 residues. Germline CDR1 reads MGHRA; CDR2 reads YSYEKL. Trimming cost V 3 bases and J 8 bases, with 11 bases left between them. CDR3 amino acids: CASSQIPGEPQHF. The CDR3 DNA reads TGCGCCAGCAGCCAGATTCCCGGGGAGCCCCAGCATTTT.

This clonotype was counted many times. The chain recombines TRBV5-4 with TRBJ2-5, with 8 bases matching TRBD1. This CDR3 is built from 14 residues. The germline gives CDR1 SGHNT, CDR2 YYREEE (reference sequence). V trimming: 3 bases; J trimming: 5 bases; junction bases outside the gene matches: 6. In nucleotides, the CDR3 is TGTGCCAGCAGCTCTCAGGGGGCGGGGGAGACCCAGTACTTC. It encodes CASSSQGAGETQYF.

The chain uses TRBV30 and TRBJ1-1; unclear D gene. The V gene's germline CDR1 is GTSNPN and CDR2 SVGIG (reference sequence). V lost 4 bases, J lost 1 base, and 10 bases lay in between. This CDR3 contains 13 residues. DNA of the CDR3: TGTGCCTGGATAAAGAACCCGAACACTGAAGCTTTCTTT. Encoded protein: CAWIKNPNTEAFF.

This clonotype was seen more than once but under ten times. V and J are TRBV20-1 and TRBJ1-5; the D gene is possibly TRBD1 (5 bases). With 4 bases removed from V and 5 bases from J, the gap between germline ends came to 15 bases. Germline values: CDR1 DFQATT, CDR2 SNEGSKA (reference sequence). The CDR3 covers 14 residues. The CDR3 DNA reads TGCAGTGCTAAGAAAGGGGCGAATGATCAGCCCCAGCATTTT. It encodes CSAKKGANDQPQHF.

The chain carries TRBV5-6 and TRBJ1-2; TRBD1 might be the D (5 bases). Germline V gene lookup returns CDR1 SGHDT and CDR2 YYEEEE. V lost 0 bases, J lost 4 bases, and 13 bases lay in between. The CDR3 covers 15 residues. The CDR3 DNA follows: TGTGCCAGCAGCTTGGTTGGAAGGGGTTCCTATGGCTACACCTTC. This codes for CASSLVGRGSYGYTF.

There are a few counts of this clonotype. This chain joins TRBV12-3 or TRBV12-4 and TRBJ2-7; 7 nucleotides align to TRBD1. The CDR3 has 14 amino acids. V trimming: 4 bases; J trimming: 5 bases; junction bases outside the gene matches: 8. The CDR3 loop reads CASSSSARGNEQYF. For the CDR3, the DNA is TGTGCCAGCAGTTCGTCTGCCAGGGGGAACGAGCAGTACTTC.

This clonotype showed up many times. J is TRBJ1-2 and V is TRBV29-1; 9 nucleotides align to TRBD1. The CDR3 contains 12 residues. CDR1 and CDR2 from the germline V gene are SQVTM and ANQGSEA. V was pared by 4 bases and J by 3 bases, with 0 bases of the junction left unmatched. Written as DNA, the CDR3 is TGCAGCGTTGGACAGGGGGACTATGGCTACACCTTC. It is translated as CSVGQGDYGYTF.